Presented here are 28 T cell receptor beta chains from one specimen sequenced in a study of shared clonotypes between healthy human individuals. Naive CD8 cells comprised CD45RO-negative, CCR7-positively selected cells, excluding terminally differentiated effector memory CD45RA+ cells. TCRdb's table, derived via immunoSEQ multiplex PCR, lists solely in-frame clones and lacks some. The sample shows about 700,000 clones, around 90% of them seen only once. The sample comprised naive CD8+ T cells sorted from blood. These TCRs come from a man younger than 40 in good health.

The chain employs TRBV6-4 and TRBJ2-1; D is unresolved. CDR1 and CDR2 from the germline V gene are MRHNA and SNTAGT. V was clipped by 4 bases and J by 0 bases, with 10 bases between them. The CDR3 is 15 residues long. In DNA, the CDR3 is TGTGCCAGCAGTGTCGAGTGGAACTCCTACAATGAGCAGTTCTTC. The encoded protein is CASSVEWNSYNEQFF.

The V call is TRBV27, the J call TRBJ2-1; no clear D gene. Looked up from germline, CDR1 is MNHEY and CDR2 is SMNVEV (reference sequence). Between the trimmed V and J ends, which lost 2 bases and 1 base, there was a span of 9 bases. The CDR3 is 15 residues long. CDR3 in DNA: TGTGCCAGCAGTTTAGCCAGCCAATCCTACAATGAGCAGTTCTTC. It codes for CASSLASQSYNEQFF.

The chain joins TRBV29-1 to TRBJ2-1, with 8 bases fitting TRBD1. V trimming: 4 bases; J trimming: 1 base; junction bases outside the gene matches: 3. The CDR3 length is 14 residues. Germline values: CDR1 SQVTM, CDR2 ANQGSEA. The CDR3, as DNA: TGCAGCGTTGTGGGGACAGGATCCTACAATGAGCAGTTCTTC. Translated, it gives CSVVGTGSYNEQFF.

DNA of the CDR3: TGTGCCAGCAGTCTCTGGACAGACCGAGGGGAAAAACTGTTTTTT. Amino acids: CASSLWTDRGEKLFF. The genes are TRBV27 and TRBJ1-4, with D tentatively TRBD1 (6 bases). Germline CDR1 reads MNHEY; CDR2 reads SMNVEV (reference sequence). The CDR3 extends over 15 amino acids. The V end was cut by 5 bases, the J end by 8 bases, with 18 bases between.

The chain couples TRBV30 to TRBJ2-3, with D maybe TRBD1 (5 bases). The ends were cut back, 0 bases at V and 5 bases at J, with 9 bases in the middle. The CDR3 totals 13 residues. Looked up from germline, CDR1 is GTSNPN and CDR2 is SVGIG (reference sequence). The CDR3 region has the DNA TGTGCCTGGAGTGTGGCAGGGCGAGATACGCAGTATTTT. Its translation: CAWSVAGRDTQYF.

The rearrangement joins TRBV7-9 to TRBJ2-5; 9 positions agree with TRBD1. Germline V gene sequence: CDR1 SEHNR, CDR2 FQNEAQ (reference sequence). V lost 5 bases, J lost 4 bases, and 8 bases stayed unmatched. The CDR3 sequence is 15 residues long. The CDR3 sequence is CASSPPGQGRETQYF. The CDR3 bases are TGTGCCAGCAGCCCGCCGGGACAGGGTCGAGAGACCCAGTACTTC.

The V call is TRBV6-6, the J call TRBJ2-1; D perhaps matches TRBD2 (5 bases). Germline lookup yields CDR1 MNHNY and CDR2 SVGAGI (reference sequence). This CDR3 region has 12 residues. The germline V and J ends were trimmed by 6 bases and 8 bases, with 11 bases remaining between them. CDR3 protein: CASSKEGDEQFF. The CDR3 DNA reads as TGTGCCAGCAGCAAAGAGGGCGATGAGCAGTTCTTC.

In its sample, this clone was seen once. The chain carries TRBV11-2 and TRBJ2-2, with D perhaps matching TRBD2 (5 bases). V shed 3 bases and J shed 7 bases, with 18 bases lying between them. CDR1 SGHAT and CDR2 FQNNGV come from the germline V gene. This CDR3 has 16 residues. In DNA, the CDR3 is TGTGCCAGCAGCTTCGCGGGTCACGTCCGTGGCGGGGAGCTGTTTTTT. Amino acids: CASSFAGHVRGGELFF. Full variable domain (missing parts from reference TRBV11-2 and TRBJ2-2): EAGVAQSPRYKIIEKRQSVAFWCNPISGHATLYWYQQILGQGPKLLIQFQNNGVVDDSQLPKDRFSAERLKGVDSTLKIQPAKLEDSAVYLCASSFAGHVRGGELFFGEGSRLTVL.

This chain connects TRBV28 to TRBJ2-7; D is undetermined. Looked up from germline, CDR1 is MDHEN and CDR2 is SYDVKM. V was pared by 4 bases and J by 4 bases, with 14 bases between. The CDR3 runs 14 residues. The CDR3 bases are TGTGCCAGCAGTTCCGCGTGGCACGAATACGAGCAGTACTTC. This translates into CASSSAWHEYEQYF. Using reference TRBV28 and TRBJ2-7 for the parts outside the CDR3, the full variable domain is DVKVTQSSRYLVKRTGEKVFLECVQDMDHENMFWYRQDPGLGLRLIYFSYDVKMKEKGDIPEGYSVSREKKERFSLILESASTNQTSMYLCASSSAWHEYEQYFGPGTRLTVT.

The V and J genes are TRBV7-9 and TRBJ2-7, with D unresolved. Germline CDR1 and CDR2: SEHNR and FQNEAQ (reference sequence). CDR3 length: 13 residues. Deletions cut 4 bases from V and 5 bases from J, with 12 bases between. CDR3 sequence: CASSYTARHEQYF. CDR3 sequence (DNA): TGTGCCAGCAGCTACACCGCTAGGCACGAGCAGTACTTC. The full variable domain, in which reference TRBV7-9 and TRBJ2-7 provide the parts outside the CDR3, is DTGVSQNPRHKITKRGQNVTFRCDPISEHNRLYWYRQTLGQGPEFLTYFQNEAQLEKSRLLSDRFSAERPKGSFSTLEIQRTEQGDSAMYLCASSYTARHEQYFGPGTRLTVT.

Only one count was recorded for this clone. The chain carries TRBV25-1 and TRBJ2-7, with D tentatively TRBD1 or TRBD2 (6 bases each). This CDR3 has 18 residues. Germline lookup yields CDR1 MGHDK and CDR2 SYGVNS. The V end was cut by 9 bases, the J end by 1 base, with 28 bases between. In nucleotides, the CDR3 is TGTGCCAGATACCCCGGGGGCAGCCAAACAGCCGGTTCCTACGAGCAGTACTTC. Protein product: CARYPGGSQTAGSYEQYF.

The V gene is TRBV5-4, the J gene TRBJ2-1; D remains ambiguous. The V end was cut by 1 base, the J end by 14 bases, with 16 bases between. Per germline, CDR1 SGHNT and CDR2 YYREEE (reference sequence). CDR3 size: 13 residues. Here the CDR3 DNA reads TGTGCCAGCAGCTTGCCGGTGGTCGGAAGTGAGTTCTTC. Translating it yields CASSLPVVGSEFF.

This chain joins TRBV27 and TRBJ1-4, with D perhaps matching TRBD1 (5 bases). Trimming cost V 3 bases and J 7 bases, with 9 bases left between them. The CDR3 runs 13 residues. Germline loops: CDR1 MNHEY, CDR2 SMNVEV (reference sequence). CDR3 sequence (DNA): TGTGCCAGCAGTTTGTCGGGGCCTGAAAAACTGTTTTTT. It encodes CASSLSGPEKLFF.

In its sample, this clone was seen a few times. V and J are TRBV30 and TRBJ2-2; D is undetermined. The germline gives CDR1 GTSNPN, CDR2 SVGIG (reference sequence). V was pared by 2 bases and J by 3 bases, with 4 bases between. The CDR3 loop spans 12 amino acids. For the CDR3, the DNA is TGTGCCTGGAGTTACTACACCGGGGAGCTGTTTTTT. Translating it yields CAWSYYTGELFF.

The V and J genes are TRBV7-9 and TRBJ2-2; weak D call: TRBD2 (5 bases). The CDR3 extends over 15 amino acids. Germline values: CDR1 SEHNR, CDR2 FQNEAQ (reference sequence). V lost 4 bases, J lost 6 bases, and 15 bases lay in between. CDR3 loop: CASSSPQLVSGELFF. The DNA for the CDR3 is TGTGCCAGCAGCTCCCCCCAACTAGTATCCGGGGAGCTGTTTTTT.

The V call is TRBV14, the J call TRBJ1-1, with TRBD1 matching over 10 bases. Per germline, CDR1 SGHDN and CDR2 FVKESK. Trimming at V came to 1 base and at J to 5 bases, leaving 4 bases not matched to a gene. This CDR3 has 15 amino acids. In DNA form, the CDR3 reads TGTGCCAGCAGCCAAGGTATGGGACAGGGGACTGAAGCTTTCTTT. Protein product: CASSQGMGQGTEAFF.

This chain links TRBV25-1 with TRBJ2-2; 10 bases line up with TRBD1. Germline V CDR1 and CDR2: MGHDK, SYGVNS. The CDR3 has 17 residues. After removal of 0 bases from V and 6 bases from J, the junction contained 7 bases not matched to a gene. The CDR3 region is CASSEYPRQGAAGELFF. For the CDR3, the DNA is TGTGCCAGCAGTGAATACCCTCGACAGGGGGCTGCCGGGGAGCTGTTTTTT.

This clone was detected many times. This chain joins TRBV7-3 and TRBJ2-3; 7 bases fit TRBD2. Germline lookup yields CDR1 SGHTA and CDR2 FQGTGA. Trimming at V came to 3 bases and at J to 1 base, leaving 4 bases not matched to a gene. CDR3 size: 15 residues. The CDR3 DNA sequence: TGTGCCAGCAGCTTTGACAGCGGGGGCACAGATACGCAGTATTTT. Translated, it gives CASSFDSGGTDTQYF.

The chain uses TRBV15 and TRBJ1-4, with TRBD1 matching over 7 bases. CDR1 and CDR2 (germline): LNHNV, YYDKDF (reference sequence). CDR3 size: 13 residues. Germline trimming cut 11 bases from V and 6 bases from J; bases unmatched to any gene: 9. The CDR3 DNA is TGTGCCTGTACACGGGACAGTGATGAAAAACTGTTTTTT. It translates to CACTRDSDEKLFF.

The chain carries TRBV7-6 and TRBJ2-7; 11 bases agree with TRBD1. V trimming: 3 bases; J trimming: 5 bases; junction bases outside the gene matches: 3. CDR1 is SGHVS and CDR2 is FNYEAQ in the germline V gene. The CDR3 spans 14 residues. The CDR3 here is CASSLWDRGDEQYF. CDR3 DNA sequence: TGTGCCAGCAGCTTGTGGGACAGGGGGGACGAGCAGTACTTC.

This chain uses TRBV14 with TRBJ2-5; D ambiguous. Deletions cut 1 base from V and 6 bases from J, with 12 bases between. CDR1 is SGHDN and CDR2 is FVKESK in the germline V gene. The CDR3 loop spans 14 amino acids. CDR3 loop: CASSQAEGRQTQYF. CDR3 bases: TGTGCCAGCAGCCAAGCGGAAGGTCGGCAGACCCAGTACTTC.

This clone was found a few times. This chain links TRBV6-5 with TRBJ2-7; 9 bases map to TRBD1. Germline assignment: CDR1 MNHEY and CDR2 SVGAGI. The CDR3 has 13 amino acids. V lost 5 bases and J lost 2; bases outside the gene matches: 1. CDR3 loop: CASSGQGPYEQYF. CDR3 coding DNA: TGTGCCAGCAGTGGACAGGGGCCCTACGAGCAGTACTTC.

V usage is TRBV7-9 and J usage is TRBJ2-7; D is unresolved. V gave up 5 bases and J gave up 2 bases, with 13 bases separating them. The germline CDR1 and CDR2 sequences are SEHNR and FQNEAQ (reference sequence). CDR3 length equals 14 residues. As DNA, the CDR3 is TGTGCCAGCAGCCCCATAGAGGTCCCCTACGAGCAGTACTTC. Protein sequence: CASSPIEVPYEQYF.

The chain joins TRBV27 to TRBJ2-2, with D uncertain. Germline-derived CDR1 and CDR2 are MNHEY and SMNVEV (reference sequence). CDR3 size: 17 residues. With 3 bases removed from V and 3 bases from J, the gap between germline ends came to 17 bases. This CDR3 reads CASSLISMDGYTGELFF. The DNA of the CDR3 is TGTGCCAGCAGTTTGATTAGCATGGACGGCTACACCGGGGAGCTGTTTTTT.

The chain uses TRBV6-5 and TRBJ2-1, with D maybe TRBD2 (6 bases). Trimming stripped 5 bases from V and 3 bases from J, with 8 bases between. The CDR3 has 13 amino acids. Germline-derived CDR1 and CDR2 are MNHEY and SVGAGI. This CDR3 reads CASSKGLYNEQFF. The DNA of the CDR3 is TGTGCCAGCAGTAAGGGACTCTACAATGAGCAGTTCTTC.

J is TRBJ1-5 and V is TRBV27; TRBD1 agrees at 7 bases. Germline assignment: CDR1 MNHEY and CDR2 SMNVEV (reference sequence). This CDR3 has 16 amino acids. V lost 5 bases, J lost 7 bases, and 14 bases stayed unmatched. Written as DNA, the CDR3 is TGTGCCAGCAGTCCCAACCACAGGGGTCCCCTCCAGCCCCAGCATTTT. It yields the protein CASSPNHRGPLQPQHF.

The rearrangement uses TRBV11-2 and TRBJ2-7; D possibly corresponds to TRBD1 (5 bases). CDR1 is SGHAT and CDR2 is FQNNGV in the germline V gene. CDR3 length equals 13 residues. Trimming pared 5 bases from V and 3 bases from J, leaving 11 bases between. The CDR3 sequence: CASSQRQIYEQYF. CDR3 in DNA: TGTGCCAGCAGCCAAAGACAGATCTACGAGCAGTACTTC.

V usage is TRBV4-3 and J usage is TRBJ2-1; D is perhaps TRBD1 or TRBD2 (6 bases each). Germline values: CDR1 LGHNA, CDR2 YSLEER. The V end lost 6 bases, the J end lost 2 bases, and 17 bases lay between the germline ends. The CDR3 length is 16 residues. The CDR3 sequence is CASRRTGTGPYNEQFF. The CDR3 bases are TGCGCCAGCAGACGAACAGGGACTGGCCCCTACAATGAGCAGTTCTTC.